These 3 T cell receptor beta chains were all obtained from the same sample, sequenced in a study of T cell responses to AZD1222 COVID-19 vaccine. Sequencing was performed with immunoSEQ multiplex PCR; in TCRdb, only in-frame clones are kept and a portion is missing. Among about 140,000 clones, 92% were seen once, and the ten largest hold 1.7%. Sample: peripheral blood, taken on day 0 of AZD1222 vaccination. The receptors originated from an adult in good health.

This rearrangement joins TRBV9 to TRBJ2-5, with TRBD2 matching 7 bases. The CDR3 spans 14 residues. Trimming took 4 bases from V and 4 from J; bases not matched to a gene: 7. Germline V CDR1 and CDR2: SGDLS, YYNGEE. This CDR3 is CASSLREVGETQYF. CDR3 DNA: TGTGCCAGCAGCCTTCGGGAGGTGGGAGAGACCCAGTACTTC.

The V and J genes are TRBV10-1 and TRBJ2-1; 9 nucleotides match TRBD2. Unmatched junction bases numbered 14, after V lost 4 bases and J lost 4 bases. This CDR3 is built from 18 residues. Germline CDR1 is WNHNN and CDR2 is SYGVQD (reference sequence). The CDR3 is CASSAGLAGPEPYNEQFF. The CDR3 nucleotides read TGCGCCAGCAGTGCAGGGCTAGCGGGACCTGAACCTTACAATGAGCAGTTCTTC.

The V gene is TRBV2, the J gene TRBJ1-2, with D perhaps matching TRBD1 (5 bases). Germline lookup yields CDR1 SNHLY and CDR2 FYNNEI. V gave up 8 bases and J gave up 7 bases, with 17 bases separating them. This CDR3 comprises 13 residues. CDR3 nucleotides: TGTGCCAGCCGTCTTCGGGGGAGGGCTGGCTACACCTTC. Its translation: CASRLRGRAGYTF.